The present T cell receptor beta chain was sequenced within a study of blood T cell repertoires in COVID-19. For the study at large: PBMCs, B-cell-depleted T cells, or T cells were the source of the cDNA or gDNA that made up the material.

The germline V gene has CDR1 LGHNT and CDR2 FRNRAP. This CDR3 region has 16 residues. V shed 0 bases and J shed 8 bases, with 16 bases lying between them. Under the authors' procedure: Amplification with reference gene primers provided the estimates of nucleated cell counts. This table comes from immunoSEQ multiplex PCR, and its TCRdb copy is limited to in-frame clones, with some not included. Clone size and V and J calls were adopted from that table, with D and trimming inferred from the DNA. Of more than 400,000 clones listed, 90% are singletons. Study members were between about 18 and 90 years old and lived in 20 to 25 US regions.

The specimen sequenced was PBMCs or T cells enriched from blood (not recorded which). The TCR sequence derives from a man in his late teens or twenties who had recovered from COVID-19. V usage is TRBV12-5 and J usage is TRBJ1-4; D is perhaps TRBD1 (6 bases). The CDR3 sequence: CASGLVLGAKQEKLFF. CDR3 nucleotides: TGTGCTAGTGGTTTGGTACTGGGGGCTAAGCAGGAAAAACTGTTTTTT.